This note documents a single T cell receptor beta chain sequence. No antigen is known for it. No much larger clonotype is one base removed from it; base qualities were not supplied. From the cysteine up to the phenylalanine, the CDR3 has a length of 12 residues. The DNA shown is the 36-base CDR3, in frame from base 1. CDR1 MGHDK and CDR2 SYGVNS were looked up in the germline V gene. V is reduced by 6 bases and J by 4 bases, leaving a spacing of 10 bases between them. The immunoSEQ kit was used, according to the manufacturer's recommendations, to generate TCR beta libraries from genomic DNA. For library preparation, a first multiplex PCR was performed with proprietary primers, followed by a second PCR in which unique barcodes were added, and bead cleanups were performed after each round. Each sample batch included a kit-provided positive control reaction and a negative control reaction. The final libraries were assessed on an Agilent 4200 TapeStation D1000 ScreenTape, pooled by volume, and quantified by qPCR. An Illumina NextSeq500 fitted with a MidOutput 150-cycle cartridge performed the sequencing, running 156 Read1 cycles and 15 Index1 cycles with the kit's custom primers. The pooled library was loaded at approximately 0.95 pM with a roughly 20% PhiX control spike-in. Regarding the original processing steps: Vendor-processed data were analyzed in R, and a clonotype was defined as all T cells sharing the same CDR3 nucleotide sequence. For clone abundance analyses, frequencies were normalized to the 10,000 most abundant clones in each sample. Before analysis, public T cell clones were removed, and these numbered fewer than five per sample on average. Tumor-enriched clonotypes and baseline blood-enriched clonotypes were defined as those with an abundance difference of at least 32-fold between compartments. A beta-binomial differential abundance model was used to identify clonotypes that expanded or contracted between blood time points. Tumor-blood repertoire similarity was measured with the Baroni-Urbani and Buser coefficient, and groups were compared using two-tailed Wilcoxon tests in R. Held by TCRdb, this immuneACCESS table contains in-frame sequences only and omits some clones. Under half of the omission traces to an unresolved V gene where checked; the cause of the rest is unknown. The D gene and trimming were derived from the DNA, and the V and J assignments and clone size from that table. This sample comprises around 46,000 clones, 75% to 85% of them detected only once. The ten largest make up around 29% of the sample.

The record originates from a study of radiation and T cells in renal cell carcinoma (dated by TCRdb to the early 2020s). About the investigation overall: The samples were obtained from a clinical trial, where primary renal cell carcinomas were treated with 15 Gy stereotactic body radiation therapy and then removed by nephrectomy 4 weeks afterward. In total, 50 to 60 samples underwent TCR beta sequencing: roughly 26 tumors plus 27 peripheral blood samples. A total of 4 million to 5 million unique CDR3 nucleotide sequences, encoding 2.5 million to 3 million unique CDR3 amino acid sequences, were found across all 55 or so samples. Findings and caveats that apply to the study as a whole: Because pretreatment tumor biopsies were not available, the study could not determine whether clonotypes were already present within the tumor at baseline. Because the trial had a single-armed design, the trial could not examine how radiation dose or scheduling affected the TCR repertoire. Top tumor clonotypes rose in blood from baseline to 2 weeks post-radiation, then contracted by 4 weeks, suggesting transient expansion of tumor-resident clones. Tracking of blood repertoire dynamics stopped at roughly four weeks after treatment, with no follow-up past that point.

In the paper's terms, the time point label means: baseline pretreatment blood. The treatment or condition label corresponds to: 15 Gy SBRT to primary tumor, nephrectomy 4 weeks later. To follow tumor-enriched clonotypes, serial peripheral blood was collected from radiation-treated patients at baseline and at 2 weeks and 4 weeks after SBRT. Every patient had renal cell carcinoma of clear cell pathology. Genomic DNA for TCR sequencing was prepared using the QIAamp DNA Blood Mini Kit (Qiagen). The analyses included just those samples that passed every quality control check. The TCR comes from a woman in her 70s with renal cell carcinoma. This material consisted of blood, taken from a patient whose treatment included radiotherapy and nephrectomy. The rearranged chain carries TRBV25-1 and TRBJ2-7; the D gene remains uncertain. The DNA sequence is TGTGCCAGCAGGAACGAGTTATACGAGCAGTACTTC. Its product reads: CASRNELYEQYF.